This note documents a single TCR beta chain sequence. The target antigen is unknown. The germline V gene encodes CDR1 GTSNPN and CDR2 SVGIG (reference sequence). The CDR3 has 14 amino acids. All sorted populations exceeded 98% purity. The data derive from a study of beta chain features in type 1 diabetes. Whole-study results and caveats: Type 1 diabetes patients showed a moderate but significant shortening of TCRB CDR3s in all four CD4+ subsets.

Investigators reverse transcribed all isolated RNA, so they sequenced expressed TCRB transcripts. The read count averaged about 3.6 million across naive, central memory and regulatory T cell samples. Repertoires were generated with immunoSEQ multiplex PCR, while TCRdb's copy carries only in-frame clones and drops some. The sample shows fewer than 150,000 clones, 6.9% of them seen only once. This TCR came from a woman in her thirties in good health. Sample: central memory CD4+ T cells from blood. The rearrangement joins TRBV30 to TRBJ2-1; 12 bases are a match to TRBD2. CDR3 DNA sequence: TGTGCTTATACTAGCGGGAGGATCCACAATGAGCAGTTCTTC. This encodes CAYTSGRIHNEQFF.